The T cell receptor (beta chain) under discussion was sequenced for a study of T cells after yellow fever vaccination. The study, taken as a whole, reports: Reappearance after the booster was seen for most primary-vaccination clones, at around 95% CD4 and 80% to 90% CD8.

From germline, CDR1 is MDHEN and CDR2 SYDVKM. The CDR3 loop spans 14 amino acids. V was pared by 3 bases and J by 10 bases, with 7 bases of the junction left unmatched. TCRdb recomputed calls from the 5' RACE reads with MiXCR, one row per CDR3 protein. The table shows 150,000 to 200,000 distinct CDR3 sequences, with approximately 6.2% occurring only once. The table lists this clonotype with many counts. The antigen is not known. The rearrangement joins TRBV28 to TRBJ2-1; 9 bases line up with TRBD2. The material was CD4+ T cells sorted from PBMCs, obtained on the day of the first yellow fever vaccination. The origin of this receptor is a man between 18 and 29 years old who received the YFV17D yellow fever vaccine. This chain's CDR3 is CASSFPAGGGEQFF. Here the CDR3 DNA reads TGTGCCAGCAGTTTCCCAGCGGGGGGTGGCGAGCAGTTCTTC.